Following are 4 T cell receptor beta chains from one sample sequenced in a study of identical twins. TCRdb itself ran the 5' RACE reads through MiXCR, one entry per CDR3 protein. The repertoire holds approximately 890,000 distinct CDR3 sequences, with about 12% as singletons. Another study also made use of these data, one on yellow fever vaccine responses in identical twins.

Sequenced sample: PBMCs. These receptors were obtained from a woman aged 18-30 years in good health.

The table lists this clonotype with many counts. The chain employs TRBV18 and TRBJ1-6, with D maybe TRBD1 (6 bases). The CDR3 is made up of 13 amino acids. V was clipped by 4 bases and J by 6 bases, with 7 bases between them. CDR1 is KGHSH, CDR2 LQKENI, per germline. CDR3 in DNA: TGTGCCAGCTCACAGGACAGTAATTCACCCCTCCACTTT. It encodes CASSQDSNSPLHF.

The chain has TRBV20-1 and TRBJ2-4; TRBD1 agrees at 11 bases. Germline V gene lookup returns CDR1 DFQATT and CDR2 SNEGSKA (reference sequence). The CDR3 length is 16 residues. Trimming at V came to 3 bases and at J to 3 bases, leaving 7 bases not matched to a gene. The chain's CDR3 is CSASGQGAIGKNIQYF. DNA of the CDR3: TGCAGTGCTAGTGGACAGGGGGCTATTGGCAAAAACATTCAGTACTTC.

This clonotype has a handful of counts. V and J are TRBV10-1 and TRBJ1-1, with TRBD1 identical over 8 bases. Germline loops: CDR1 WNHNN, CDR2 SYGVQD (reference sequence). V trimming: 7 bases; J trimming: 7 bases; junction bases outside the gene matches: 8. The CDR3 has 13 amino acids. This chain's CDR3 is CASTGQGGNEAFF. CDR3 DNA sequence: TGCGCCAGCACTGGACAGGGTGGGAATGAAGCTTTCTTT.

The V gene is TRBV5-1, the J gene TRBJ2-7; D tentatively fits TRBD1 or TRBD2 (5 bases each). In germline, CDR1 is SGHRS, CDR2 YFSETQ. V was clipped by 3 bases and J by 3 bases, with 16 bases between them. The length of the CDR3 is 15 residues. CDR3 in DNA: TGCGCCAGCAGCTCGTGGGACCAAAACAACTACGAGCAGTACTTC. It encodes CASSSWDQNNYEQYF.